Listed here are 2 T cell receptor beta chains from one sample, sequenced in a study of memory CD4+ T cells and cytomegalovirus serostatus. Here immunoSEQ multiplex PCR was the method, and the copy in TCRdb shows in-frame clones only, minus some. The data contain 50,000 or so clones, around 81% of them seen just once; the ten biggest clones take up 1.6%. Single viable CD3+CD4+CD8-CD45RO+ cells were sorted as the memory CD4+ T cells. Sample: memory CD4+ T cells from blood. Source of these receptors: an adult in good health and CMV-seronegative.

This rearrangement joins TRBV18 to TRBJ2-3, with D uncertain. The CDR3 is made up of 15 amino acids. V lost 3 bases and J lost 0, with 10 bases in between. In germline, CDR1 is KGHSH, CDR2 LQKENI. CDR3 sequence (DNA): TGTGCCAGCTCACCCTCACAGCTAAGCACAGATACGCAGTATTTT. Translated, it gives CASSPSQLSTDTQYF.

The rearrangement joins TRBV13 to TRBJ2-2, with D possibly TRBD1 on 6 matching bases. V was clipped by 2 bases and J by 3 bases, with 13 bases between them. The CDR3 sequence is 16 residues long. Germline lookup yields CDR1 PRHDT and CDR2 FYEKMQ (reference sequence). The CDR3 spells CASSLTGRYDTGELFF. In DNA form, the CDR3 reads TGTGCCAGCAGCTTAACAGGGCGGTATGACACCGGGGAGCTGTTTTTT.